The clone carrying this T cell receptor (beta chain) was seen only a few times. Per germline, CDR1 ENHRY and CDR2 SYGVKD. Trimming shortened V by 0 bases and J by 1 base, and 6 bases separated the two germline ends. The CDR3 totals 14 residues. The entry originates in a study of blood T cell repertoires in COVID-19. Looking at the study overall: COVID-19 samples from acute and convalescent phases originated in the United States, Italy and Spain.

As handled by the study authors: Amplifying reference gene primers gave estimates of nucleated cell counts. Produced via immunoSEQ multiplex PCR; TCRdb's table is partial and in-frame only. That table gives V, J and clone size, and the DNA gave D and trimming. In the table there are approximately 200,000 clones, 88% of which are singletons. This chain uses TRBV10-3 with TRBJ1-1; D is unclear. What was sequenced was peripheral blood. The clonotype originates from a man between 18 and 29 years old with active or convalescent COVID-19. The CDR3 spells CAISESPGNTEAFF. DNA of the CDR3: TGTGCCATCAGTGAGTCTCCAGGGAACACTGAAGCTTTCTTT.